These 21 T cell receptor beta chains were sequenced from one sample in a study of T cell responses to AZD1222 COVID-19 vaccine. The assay was immunoSEQ multiplex PCR, and TCRdb's table has in-frame clones only and misses some. The sample includes 75,000 to 95,000 clones, about 92% of them seen just once. The sample consisted of peripheral blood, taken on day 0 of AZD1222 vaccination. The receptors come from an adult in good health.

The chain has TRBV7-3 and TRBJ1-2; D ambiguous. There are 13 residues in the CDR3. Trimming removed 4 bases from V and 10 bases from J, with 16 bases in between. Per the germline V gene, CDR1 is SGHTA and CDR2 is FQGTGA. CDR3 sequence: CASSSNPGFDYTF. The CDR3 region has the DNA TGTGCCAGCAGCTCGAATCCGGGGTTTGACTACACCTTC. The whole variable domain, filled in from reference TRBV7-3 and TRBJ1-2, reads GAGVSQTPSNKVTEKGKYVELRCDPISGHTALYWYRQSLGQGPEFLIYFQGTGAADDSGLPNDRFFAVRPEGSVSTLKIQRTERGDSAVYLCASSSNPGFDYTFGSGTRLTVV.

The chain carries TRBV13 and TRBJ2-6; possibly TRBD1 or TRBD2 for D (5 bases each). Trimming stripped 3 bases from V and 3 bases from J, with 9 bases between. Germline CDR1 reads PRHDT; CDR2 reads FYEKMQ (reference sequence). The CDR3 is made up of 15 amino acids. In DNA form, the CDR3 reads TGTGCCAGCAGCTTCGGGACGGTTGGGGCCAACGTCCTGACTTTC. Translated, it gives CASSFGTVGANVLTF.

The chain uses TRBV6-5 and TRBJ1-3; 8 nucleotides agree with TRBD1. Trimming cost V 5 bases and J 4 bases; bases outside gene matches: 7. CDR3 length: 15 amino acids. Germline V lookup: CDR1 MNHEY, CDR2 SVGAGI. CDR3 loop: CASSLNDRGGNTIYF. For the CDR3, the DNA is TGTGCCAGCAGTCTAAACGACAGGGGAGGAAACACCATATATTTT.

The chain joins TRBV7-9 to TRBJ1-1; D ambiguous. This CDR3 region has 14 residues. Trimming left V 2 bases short and J 6 bases short, with 13 bases between. From germline, CDR1 is SEHNR and CDR2 FQNEAQ (reference sequence). Here the CDR3 DNA reads TGTGCCAGCAGCTTAAAGTTGATCAACCCTGAAGCTTTCTTT. It is translated as CASSLKLINPEAFF.

This chain uses TRBV7-2 with TRBJ1-2, with D uncertain. Trimming shortened V by 5 bases and J by 1 base, and 8 bases separated the two germline ends. Germline values: CDR1 SGHTA, CDR2 FQGNSA. The CDR3 runs 13 residues. The chain's CDR3 is CASSQDRNYGYTF. The CDR3 bases are TGTGCCAGCAGCCAAGACCGTAACTATGGCTACACCTTC.

This clone was counted only a few times. The chain links TRBV29-1 to TRBJ1-2; TRBD1 matches 7 bases. The germline V gene encodes CDR1 SQVTM and CDR2 ANQGSEA. The V gene end was trimmed by 2 bases and the J gene end by 5 bases; junction bases not matched to a gene: 8. The CDR3 has 14 residues. CDR3 amino acids: CSVEFRGGEYGYTF. CDR3 bases: TGCAGCGTTGAATTTCGAGGGGGCGAATATGGCTACACCTTC.

The chain employs TRBV6-5 and TRBJ1-2; D is undetermined. V was trimmed by 7 bases and J by 0 bases, leaving 15 bases between them. Germline V gene sequence: CDR1 MNHEY, CDR2 SVGAGI. The CDR3 is made up of 15 amino acids. In nucleotides, the CDR3 is TGTGCCAGCAAAGTTGGGAGCCTTTCTAACTATGGCTACACCTTC. This gives the protein CASKVGSLSNYGYTF.

The chain employs TRBV6-5 and TRBJ2-4; the match to TRBD1 covers 7 bases. Germline V CDR1 and CDR2: MNHEY, SVGAGI. V lost 6 bases and J lost 5; bases outside the gene matches: 4. The CDR3 contains 13 residues. CDR3 sequence reads: CASRGTAENIQYF. Written as DNA, the CDR3 is TGTGCCAGCAGGGGGACAGCAGAAAACATTCAGTACTTC.

The J gene is TRBJ1-5, the V gene TRBV28; D uncertain. Looked up from germline, CDR1 is MDHEN and CDR2 is SYDVKM. The CDR3 has 16 amino acids. The V end was cut by 3 bases, the J end by 1 base, with 13 bases between. The CDR3 nucleotides are TGTGCCAGCAGTTTCCCGCTTGGCCGGAGCAATCAGCCCCAGCATTTT. Protein product: CASSFPLGRSNQPQHF.

This clone occurred a few times. The chain employs TRBV5-5 and TRBJ1-1; D gene ambiguous. Deletions cut 0 bases from V and 4 bases from J, with 10 bases between. Germline CDR1 SGHKS, CDR2 YYEKEE (reference sequence). The CDR3 length is 14 residues. The CDR3 is CASSLVFQTTEAFF. Written as DNA, the CDR3 is TGTGCCAGCAGCTTGGTATTCCAGACCACTGAAGCTTTCTTT.

This clone is a singleton in its sample. The chain carries TRBV19 and TRBJ2-5, with 11 bases fitting TRBD2. With 4 bases clipped from V and 5 bases from J, the junction kept 9 bases outside the gene matches. Germline V gives CDR1 LNHDA, CDR2 SQIVND (reference sequence). CDR3 size: 16 residues. Here the CDR3 DNA reads TGTGCCAGTAGTACCCTTAGCGGGGGGGCCGGGGAGACCCAGTACTTC. Translating it yields CASSTLSGGAGETQYF.

This chain links TRBV2 with TRBJ1-1; possibly TRBD1 for D (5 bases). The CDR3 consists of 15 residues. CDR1 is SNHLY and CDR2 is FYNNEI in the germline V gene. Trimming cost V 4 bases and J 0 bases, with 12 bases left between them. CDR3 protein: CASSVNRRVNTEAFF. DNA of the CDR3: TGTGCCAGCAGTGTCAACAGGCGGGTGAACACTGAAGCTTTCTTT.

The gene calls are TRBV5-8 and TRBJ1-5; unclear D gene. The CDR3 spans 13 residues. Per germline, CDR1 SGHTS and CDR2 YDEGEE. Trimming removed 1 base at V and 7 bases at J, with 9 bases between. The CDR3 sequence: CASSLTGRQPQHF. The CDR3 nucleotides are TGTGCCAGCAGCTTGACGGGCCGGCAGCCCCAGCATTTT.

This chain uses TRBV3-1 (or the pseudogene TRBV3-2) with TRBJ1-3; D ambiguous. The V gene's germline CDR1 is LGHDT and CDR2 YNNKEL (reference sequence). The germline V and J ends were trimmed by 7 bases and 1 base, with 14 bases remaining between them. The CDR3 runs 15 residues. The CDR3 nucleotides read TGTGCCAGCAAGCCAGGTTTACGGTCTGGAAACACCATATATTTT. Translating it yields CASKPGLRSGNTIYF.

As concerns this clone: Germline and junction disagree at one end, which may indicate a read error. The chain carries TRBV19 and TRBJ2-5; D might be TRBD2 (7 bases). The CDR3 is made up of 16 amino acids. The germline gives CDR1 LNHDA, CDR2 SQIVND (reference sequence). CDR3 region: CTSSIDAGAGWETQYF. CDR3 bases: TGTACCAGTAGTATAGATGCGGGGGCCGGCTGGGAGACCCAGTACTTC.

This sequence joins TRBV25-1 and TRBJ1-2; a possible D gene is TRBD1 (5 bases). There are 12 residues in the CDR3. Germline CDR1 and CDR2: MGHDK and SYGVNS. Trimming cost V 6 bases and J 4 bases, with 9 bases left between them. The DNA of the CDR3 is TGTGCCAGCAGCTACGACAGCTATGGCTACACCTTC. Encoded protein: CASSYDSYGYTF.

The V gene is TRBV7-9, the J gene TRBJ2-7; 10 bases align to TRBD1. In germline, CDR1 is SEHNR, CDR2 FQNEAQ (reference sequence). The CDR3 has 16 residues. Trimming at V came to 5 bases and at J to 0 bases, leaving 7 bases not matched to a gene. In DNA form, the CDR3 reads TGTGCCAGCAGCGCGACAGGGGGCTCGAGCTCCTACGAGCAGTACTTC. Translated: CASSATGGSSSYEQYF.

The gene calls are TRBV12-3 or TRBV12-4 and TRBJ2-1; D possibly matches TRBD1 or TRBD2 (5 bases each). V was trimmed by 10 bases and J by 7 bases, leaving 14 bases between them. The CDR3 is 12 amino acids. This CDR3 reads CATRDEANEQFF. The CDR3 nucleotides read TGTGCCACCAGGGACGAGGCGAATGAGCAGTTCTTC.

The genes are TRBV10-3 and TRBJ1-3; D is unresolved. Germline V CDR1 and CDR2: ENHRY, SYGVKD. The CDR3 consists of 12 residues. The ends were cut back, 10 bases at V and 8 bases at J, with 15 bases in the middle. The DNA for the CDR3 is TGTGCCACCTACGAGCAGGAGGACACCATATATTTT. Its protein is CATYEQEDTIYF.

This clone appeared once. The gene calls are TRBV30 and TRBJ2-1; unclear D gene. Trimming pared 8 bases from V and 9 bases from J, leaving 14 bases between. The germline gives CDR1 GTSNPN, CDR2 SVGIG (reference sequence). The CDR3 totals 11 residues. CDR3 sequence (DNA): TGTGCCGGGGAAAGGTTAGGTGAGCAGTTCTTC. Protein sequence: CAGERLGEQFF.

The CDR3 sequence is CASSEYDQPQHF. CDR3 in DNA: TGTGCCAGCAGCGAGTATGATCAGCCCCAGCATTTT. V usage is TRBV7-2 and J usage is TRBJ1-5; D gene ambiguous. The V end lost 5 bases, the J end lost 5 bases, and 7 bases lay between the germline ends. Germline CDR1 and CDR2: SGHTA and FQGNSA. CDR3 size: 12 residues.